These T cell receptor beta chains were read from a single sample in a study of T cell clones after liver transplantation. The protocol was immunoSEQ multiplex PCR, while the TCRdb copy is restricted to in-frame clones and leaves out a portion. The data hold around 100,000 clones, with around 80% observed a single time. Sequencing was performed on CD4+ T cells from blood, taken approximately 43 months after liver transplant. The receptors here all came from a human patient who received a liver transplant. The graft donor may have given rise to some T cells. Each CDR3 is given with its conserved first and last residue. Each record gives: V gene, CDR3 length, J gene, CDR3 protein.

TRBV15	15	TRBJ1-2	CATAADGPISYGYTF
TRBV25-1	13	TRBJ2-2	CASSGYRAGELFF
TRBV28	14	TRBJ1-1	CASTDSWGNTEAFF
TRBV4-3	15	TRBJ1-5	CASSQDTEINQPQHF
TRBV27	15	TRBJ2-1	CASSRGDRVRNEQFF
TRBV19	19	TRBJ2-4	CASSIDRVGAVSSKNIQYF
TRBV6-5	15	TRBJ1-1	CASKVKRAGNTEAFF
TRBV19	15	TRBJ1-3	CASTIDRSSGNTIYF
TRBV6-1	16	TRBJ1-5	CASSEAETIRNQPQHF
TRBV7-2	14	TRBJ2-5	CASSPVWGRETQYF
TRBV28	12	TRBJ2-5	CASSPPEGTQYF
TRBV4-1	14	TRBJ1-2	CASSQDPEGIGYTF
TRBV10-3	14	TRBJ1-5	CATALSDRNQPQHF
TRBV19	14	TRBJ1-2	CASSGLGQPGGYTF
TRBV19	15	TRBJ2-3	CAISPQGGATDTQYF
TRBV4-1	15	TRBJ2-7	CASSQDRGTSGRVYF
TRBV7-7	15	TRBJ2-7	CASSLAGGGAYEQYF
TRBV2	15	TRBJ1-5	CASSGGQSSNQPQHF
TRBV7-9	13	TRBJ1-2	CASSSDRGYGYTF
TRBV2	15	TRBJ2-1	CASSEALRGRSLPFF
TRBV14	14	TRBJ1-4	CASRKTGFDGKLFF
TRBV29-1	12	TRBJ2-5	CSIISQVETQYF
TRBV2	13	TRBJ1-2	CASSDGNNYGYTF
TRBV15	15	TRBJ2-2	CATRIRGTNTGELFF
TRBV21-1	16	TRBJ1-5	CASSLSKGQGNQPQHF
TRBV19	14	TRBJ2-5	CASSVAGSGETQYF
TRBV5-4	12	TRBJ1-2	CASSITGFGYTF
TRBV5-1	14	TRBJ2-7	CASSYGQGRVEQYF
TRBV5-4	16	TRBJ1-3	CASSMDRDVSGNTIYF
TRBV28	12	TRBJ2-7	CASRTAPYEQYF
TRBV5-4	14	TRBJ2-7	CASSLELAAHEQYF
TRBV2	14	TRBJ1-3	CASSERGTASTIYF
TRBV9	13	TRBJ2-5	CASSEQGLETQYF
TRBV2	14	TRBJ1-5	CASGGQGAYQPQHF
TRBV19	15	TRBJ1-5	CASSGDNLSNQPQHF
TRBV6-5	12	TRBJ1-2	CASRPDSGGYTF
TRBV5-1	15	TRBJ2-7	CASSLAATISYEQYF
TRBV7-3	16	TRBJ2-1	CTSSLIGTGLSDEQFF
TRBV27	20	TRBJ2-7	CASSSASLAGGPVGSYEQYF
TRBV9	14	TRBJ2-7	CASSARDRVNEQYF
TRBV28	15	TRBJ2-2	CASREGTANTGELFF
TRBV7-2	17	TRBJ2-2	CASSFAGGLANTGELFF
TRBV27	14	TRBJ2-3	CASRIGGITDTQYF
TRBV5-1	13	TRBJ1-6	CASSPRDLGALHF
TRBV28	14	TRBJ1-2	CASSPPGQTDGYTF
TRBV19	14	TRBJ1-2	CASNTQGIVFGYTF
TRBV15	19	TRBJ2-1	CATSRDRGAGTSGSPEQFF
TRBV5-6	14	TRBJ1-1	CASSHRSSNTEAFF
TRBV27	15	TRBJ2-5	CASSFRGAPEETQYF
TRBV5-1	16	TRBJ2-7	CASSEGLALQHYEQYF
TRBV7-3	15	TRBJ2-1	CASSWGLAGTNEQFF
TRBV19	14	TRBJ1-3	CASSTPGGRNTIYF
TRBV28	17	TRBJ1-4	CASSTGTGRRVGEKLFF
TRBV28	14	TRBJ2-7	CASSLLSGSYEQYF
TRBV6-1	12	TRBJ2-7	CAGSTGVWEQYF
TRBV6-5	15	TRBJ1-2	CASSSQARRSYGYTF
TRBV5-4	16	TRBJ2-1	CASSLGPGQTSNEQFF
TRBV6-6	16	TRBJ1-6	CASSPGQRSYNSPLHF